Below are 19 T cell receptor beta chains sequenced from a single sample in a study of T-cell memory formation after mild COVID-19. TCRdb re-derived calls from the 5' RACE reads in MiXCR, one entry per CDR3 protein. Counted here are around 250,000 distinct CDR3 sequences, roughly 17% occurring once; the ten biggest clones make up around 21%. Material for sequencing was PBMCs or a T cell subset sorted from them (not recorded which). These receptors all come from a man younger than 35 who had mild COVID-19 (a few samples of this study predate the infection). Cell type and time point are not known.

V is TRBV5-6 and J is TRBJ2-1; no firm D call. V was cut by 6 bases and J by 4 bases, with 14 bases left in between. This CDR3 region has 14 residues. Germline V lookup: CDR1 SGHDT, CDR2 YYEEEE. DNA for the CDR3: TGTGCCAGCACCAAGCTTATGAGATACAATGAGCAGTTCTTC. It is translated as CASTKLMRYNEQFF.

The chain is built from TRBV7-2 and TRBJ1-3; no definite D call. Trimming cost V 5 bases and J 0 bases, with 8 bases left between them. The CDR3 has 14 residues. Germline-derived CDR1 and CDR2 are SGHTA and FQGNSA. The CDR3 reads CASSRSSSGNTIYF. The CDR3 DNA sequence: TGTGCCAGCAGCAGATCCTCCTCTGGAAACACCATATATTTT.

V and J are TRBV6-1 and TRBJ2-7; D perhaps matches TRBD2 (7 bases). CDR3 length: 14 amino acids. Germline lookup yields CDR1 MNHNS and CDR2 SASEGT. Trimming took off 7 bases at V and 1 base at J, with 14 bases between the two ends. The chain's CDR3 is CASTERDTSYEQYV. The CDR3 DNA sequence: TGTGCCAGCACCGAGCGGGACACTTCCTACGAGCAGTACGTC.

The chain has TRBV10-3 and TRBJ1-1; 7 nucleotides match TRBD1. The germline V gene encodes CDR1 ENHRY and CDR2 SYGVKD. Trimming cost V 9 bases and J 0 bases; bases outside gene matches: 4. The CDR3 covers 13 residues. The CDR3: CAITGQMNTEAFF. The CDR3 bases are TGTGCCATTACGGGACAGATGAACACTGAAGCTTTCTTT.

This clonotype was recorded a few times. The chain carries TRBV15 and TRBJ1-1; unclear D gene. The CDR3 spans 12 residues. V lost 6 bases, J lost 6 bases, and 11 bases lay in between. CDR1 LNHNV and CDR2 YYDKDF come from the germline V gene (reference sequence). In nucleotides, the CDR3 is TGTGCCACCAGAAGTAGCTCTTCTGAAGCTTTCTTT. The encoded protein is CATRSSSSEAFF.

The rearrangement joins TRBV10-3 to TRBJ1-1; D perhaps matches TRBD1 (5 bases). Trimming cost V 9 bases and J 5 bases, with 19 bases left between them. Germline assignment: CDR1 ENHRY and CDR2 SYGVKD. This CDR3 spans 14 amino acids. The CDR3 here is CAMKEGLMRTEAFF. CDR3 DNA sequence: TGTGCCATGAAGGAGGGGCTCATGAGAACTGAAGCTTTCTTT.

The CDR3 DNA reads as TGTGCCAGCAGCTCTACCGGGACAGGTTTAGGTACGCAGTATTTT. Translated: CASSSTGTGLGTQYF. The chain employs TRBV28 and TRBJ2-3; 8 bases map to TRBD1. CDR3 size: 15 residues. The V gene end was trimmed by 6 bases and the J gene end by 8 bases; junction bases not matched to a gene: 13. Per the germline V gene, CDR1 is MDHEN and CDR2 is SYDVKM.

The chain uses TRBV7-2 and TRBJ1-1; D is unclear. This CDR3 region has 10 residues. Germline V gene data show CDR1 as SGHTA and CDR2 as FQGNSA. V was clipped by 5 bases and J by 6 bases, with 4 bases between them. The chain's CDR3 is CASSPAEAFF. The CDR3 DNA follows: TGTGCCAGCAGCCCTGCTGAAGCTTTCTTT.

This clonotype was observed a handful of times. This chain links TRBV7-2 with TRBJ2-5, with 7 bases fitting TRBD2. Germline CDR1 SGHTA, CDR2 FQGNSA. This CDR3 region has 18 residues. J gave up 0 bases and V 2 bases, and 12 bases lay outside the gene matches. CDR3 coding DNA: TGTGCCAGCAGCTTACAGGGTTCGGCGGGGGTGTACCAAGAGACCCAGTACTTC. Protein: CASSLQGSAGVYQETQYF.

This clonotype was observed many times. The J gene is TRBJ2-1, the V gene TRBV5-1; 7 positions agree with TRBD2. Germline lookup yields CDR1 SGHRS and CDR2 YFSETQ. This CDR3 region has 14 residues. With V trimmed by 4 bases and J by 2 bases, 3 bases remained unmatched. CDR3: CASSPGTTYNEQFF. CDR3 nucleotides: TGCGCCAGCAGCCCCGGGACTACCTACAATGAGCAGTTCTTC.

The V call is TRBV29-1, the J call TRBJ1-5; D is perhaps TRBD1 (5 bases). CDR1 and CDR2 (germline): SQVTM, ANQGSEA. This CDR3 comprises 13 residues. V was pared by 6 bases and J by 3 bases, with 12 bases between. The CDR3 is CSVGDGLNQPQHF. As DNA, the CDR3 is TGCAGCGTGGGGGACGGCCTCAATCAGCCCCAGCATTTT.

The chain employs TRBV23-1 and TRBJ1-5, with D unresolved. TRBV23-1 is labeled an ORF, and its function is uncertain. The CDR3 covers 13 residues. The V gene lost 0 bases and the J gene lost 7 bases, with 7 bases spanning the gap. The CDR3 nucleotides are TGCGCCAGCAGTCAATCCGGGAGGCAGCCCCAGCATTTT. It specifies CASSQSGRQPQHF.

This clonotype turned up a few times. The genes are TRBV5-5 and TRBJ2-1; D possibly corresponds to TRBD1 (6 bases). Trimming took 4 bases from V and 8 from J, leaving 22 bases between them. This CDR3 region has 16 residues. Germline-derived CDR1 and CDR2 are SGHKS and YYEKEE (reference sequence). The chain's CDR3 is CASSPEARGGRDEQFF. CDR3 in DNA: TGTGCCAGCAGCCCGGAGGCCAGGGGCGGACGCGATGAGCAGTTCTTC.

The V gene is TRBV6-1, the J gene TRBJ1-1; D remains ambiguous. V lost 2 bases, J lost 0 bases, and 7 bases lay in between. The CDR3 loop spans 14 amino acids. CDR1 and CDR2 (germline): MNHNS, SASEGT. The CDR3 is CASSEPGLNTEAFF. The CDR3 DNA is TGTGCCAGCAGTGAACCAGGCCTGAACACTGAAGCTTTCTTT.

V usage is TRBV5-1 and J usage is TRBJ1-1, with a possible D match to TRBD1 (5 bases). CDR1 is SGHRS, CDR2 YFSETQ, per germline. The CDR3 contains 15 residues. The V end lost 4 bases, the J end lost 7 bases, and 20 bases lay between the germline ends. CDR3 protein: CASSGDGSGGREAFF. In nucleotides, the CDR3 is TGCGCCAGCAGCGGGGACGGCTCGGGGGGTCGTGAAGCTTTCTTT.

This chain uses TRBV12-3 or TRBV12-4 with TRBJ1-1; D gene uncertain. The CDR3 covers 12 residues. The ends were cut back, 4 bases at V and 7 bases at J, with 10 bases in the middle. CDR3 sequence: CASSSTAGEAFF. DNA for the CDR3: TGTGCCAGCAGTTCTACGGCCGGTGAAGCTTTCTTT.

V gene TRBV7-9 combines with J gene TRBJ2-7; D gene ambiguous. Germline loops: CDR1 SEHNR, CDR2 FQNEAQ (reference sequence). The CDR3 loop spans 15 amino acids. With 0 bases removed from V and 0 bases from J, the gap between germline ends came to 9 bases. The CDR3 is CASSLASGGSYEQYF. CDR3 in DNA: TGTGCCAGCAGCTTAGCCTCAGGCGGCTCCTACGAGCAGTACTTC.

The chain couples TRBV30 to TRBJ2-6, with D uncertain. V gave up 5 bases and J gave up 1 base, with 6 bases separating them. In germline, CDR1 is GTSNPN, CDR2 SVGIG (reference sequence). The CDR3 spans 13 residues. The CDR3 loop reads CAWGISGANVLTF. In nucleotides, the CDR3 is TGTGCCTGGGGGATATCTGGGGCCAACGTCCTGACTTTC.

This clonotype was picked up a small number of times. The J gene is TRBJ2-5, the V gene TRBV7-9; D may correspond to TRBD1 or TRBD2 (6 bases each). Germline V lookup: CDR1 SEHNR, CDR2 FQNEAQ (reference sequence). Trimming cost V 8 bases and J 4 bases, with 14 bases left between them. This CDR3 spans 13 amino acids. In DNA form, the CDR3 reads TGTGCCAGCGCTGCCGGGGGCAGAGAGACCCAGTACTTC. Translation gives CASAAGGRETQYF. Combining the CDR3 with reference TRBV7-9 and TRBJ2-5 gives the whole variable domain DTGVSQNPRHKITKRGQNVTFRCDPISEHNRLYWYRQTLGQGPEFLTYFQNEAQLEKSRLLSDRFSAERPKGSFSTLEIQRTEQGDSAMYLCASAAGGRETQYFGPGTRLLVL.